This TCR beta chain came from a study of high-grade serous ovarian cancer treatment subgroups. Study-wide results and limits: Repertoire similarity ranged about 0.11 to 0.8 between tumors of one patient. Bulk tumor TCR sequencing gave no spatial information.

The CDR3 covers 15 residues. Germline V CDR1 and CDR2: SGHTA, FQGNSA. Trimming removed 5 bases at V and 1 base at J, with 14 bases between. On this clone: Its specificity is unknown.

The tumor samples were collected prior to definitive surgery or chemotherapy. Profiling relied on immunoSEQ multiplex PCR, and the TCRdb table lists in-frame clones only, not all of them. Among roughly 4,500 clones listed, approximately 69% were seen once. What was sequenced was tumor tissue. The clonotype originates from a human donor with high-grade serous ovarian cancer. The genes are TRBV7-2 and TRBJ2-5; D may correspond to TRBD1 or TRBD2 (7 bases each). The CDR3 loop is CASSRGDSSQETQYF. The CDR3 DNA reads as TGTGCCAGCAGCCGGGGGGACAGCAGCCAAGAGACCCAGTACTTC.